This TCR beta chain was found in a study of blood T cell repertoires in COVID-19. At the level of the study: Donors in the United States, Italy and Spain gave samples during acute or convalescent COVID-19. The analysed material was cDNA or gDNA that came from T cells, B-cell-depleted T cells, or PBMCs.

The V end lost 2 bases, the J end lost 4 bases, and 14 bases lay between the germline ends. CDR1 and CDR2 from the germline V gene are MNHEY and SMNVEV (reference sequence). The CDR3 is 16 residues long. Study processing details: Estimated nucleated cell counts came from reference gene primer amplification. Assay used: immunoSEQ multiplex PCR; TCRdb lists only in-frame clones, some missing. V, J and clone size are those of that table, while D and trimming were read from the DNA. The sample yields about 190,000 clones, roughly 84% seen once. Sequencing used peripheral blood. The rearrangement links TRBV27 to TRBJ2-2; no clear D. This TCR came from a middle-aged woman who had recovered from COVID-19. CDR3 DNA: TGTGCCAGCAGTTTAAGCTTCCGGGTGGCCACCGGGGAGCTGTTTTTT. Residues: CASSLSFRVATGELFF.